The source of this TCR beta chain is a study of cytomegalovirus exposure and HLA in healthy donors. The CDR3 is 14 residues long. Trimming pared 1 base from V and 3 bases from J, leaving 10 bases between. Per germline, CDR1 SGHDN and CDR2 FVKESK. The primer mix had 60 Vbeta and 13 Jbeta primers. Sequenced by immunoSEQ multiplex PCR; TCRdb stores in-frame clones only, minus some. The sample has about 160,000 clones, around 76% seen once. The origin of this receptor is a girl aged 10-17 years in good health and CMV-seropositive. Sequenced: PBMCs. The V and J genes are TRBV14 and TRBJ2-7; a weak D match, TRBD2 (6 bases). CDR3 region: CASSQVPGVYEQYF. The CDR3 DNA sequence: TGTGCCAGCAGCCAAGTTCCGGGGGTCTACGAGCAGTACTTC. The variable domain in full, completed from reference TRBV14 and TRBJ2-7, reads EAGVTQFPSHSVIEKGQTVTLRCDPISGHDNLYWYRRVMGKEIKFLLHFVKESKQDESGMPNNRFLAERTGGTYSTLKVQPAELEDSGVYFCASSQVPGVYEQYFGPGTRLTVT.